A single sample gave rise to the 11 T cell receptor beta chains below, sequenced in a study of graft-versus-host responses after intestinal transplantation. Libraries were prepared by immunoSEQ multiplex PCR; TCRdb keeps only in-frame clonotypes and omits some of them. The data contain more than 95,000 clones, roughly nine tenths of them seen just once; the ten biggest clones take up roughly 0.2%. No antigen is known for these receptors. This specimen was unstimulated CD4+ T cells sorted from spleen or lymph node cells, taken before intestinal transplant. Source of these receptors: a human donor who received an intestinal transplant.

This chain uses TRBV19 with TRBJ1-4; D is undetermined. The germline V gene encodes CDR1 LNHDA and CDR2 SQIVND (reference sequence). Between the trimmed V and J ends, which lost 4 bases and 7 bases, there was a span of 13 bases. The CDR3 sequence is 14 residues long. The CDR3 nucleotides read TGTGCCAGTAGTAGCAGGATGGAGGGTGAAAAACTGTTTTTT. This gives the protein CASSSRMEGEKLFF.

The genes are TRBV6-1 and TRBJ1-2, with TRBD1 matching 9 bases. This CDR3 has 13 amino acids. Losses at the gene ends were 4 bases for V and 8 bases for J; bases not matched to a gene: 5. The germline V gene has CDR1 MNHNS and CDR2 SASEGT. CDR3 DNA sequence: TGTGCCAGCAGTGGCTGGACAGGGGAAGGCTACACCTTC. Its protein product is CASSGWTGEGYTF.

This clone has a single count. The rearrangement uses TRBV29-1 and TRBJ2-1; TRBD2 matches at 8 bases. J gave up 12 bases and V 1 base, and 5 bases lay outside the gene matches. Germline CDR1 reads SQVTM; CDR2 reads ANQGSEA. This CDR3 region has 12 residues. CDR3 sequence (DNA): TGCAGCGTTGAAGGAGCGGGAGTTTGGCAGTTCTTC. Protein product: CSVEGAGVWQFF.

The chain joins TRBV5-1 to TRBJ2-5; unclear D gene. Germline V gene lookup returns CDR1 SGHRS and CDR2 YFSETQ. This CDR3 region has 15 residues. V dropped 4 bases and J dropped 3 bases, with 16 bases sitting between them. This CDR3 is CASSPRRITEETQYF. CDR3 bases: TGCGCCAGCAGCCCCCGACGGATAACAGAAGAGACCCAGTACTTC.

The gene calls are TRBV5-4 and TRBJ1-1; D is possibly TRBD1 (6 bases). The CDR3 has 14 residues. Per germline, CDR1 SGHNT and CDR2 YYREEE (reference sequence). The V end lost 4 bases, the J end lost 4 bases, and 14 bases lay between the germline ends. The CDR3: CASSRTGTSTEAFF. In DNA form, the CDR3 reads TGTGCCAGCAGCAGAACAGGGACGAGCACTGAAGCTTTCTTT.

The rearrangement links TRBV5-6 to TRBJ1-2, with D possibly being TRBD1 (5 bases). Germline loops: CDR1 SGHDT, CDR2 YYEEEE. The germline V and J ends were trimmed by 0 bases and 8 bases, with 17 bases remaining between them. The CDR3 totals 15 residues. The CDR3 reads CASSLDPGGVDGYTF. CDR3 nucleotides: TGTGCCAGCAGCTTGGATCCGGGGGGGGTAGACGGCTACACCTTC. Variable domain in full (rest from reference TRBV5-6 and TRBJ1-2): DAGVTQSPTHLIKTRGQQVTLRCSPKSGHDTVSWYQQALGQGPQFIFQYYEEEERQRGNFPDRFSGHQFPNYSSELNVNALLLGDSALYLCASSLDPGGVDGYTFGSGTRLTVV.

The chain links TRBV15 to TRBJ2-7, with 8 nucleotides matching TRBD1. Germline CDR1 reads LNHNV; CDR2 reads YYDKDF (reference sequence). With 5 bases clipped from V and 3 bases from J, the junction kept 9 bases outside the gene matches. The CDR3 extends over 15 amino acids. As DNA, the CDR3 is TGTGCCACCAGCGGCCGAAGGGACAGGCTCTACGAGCAGTACTTC. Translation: CATSGRRDRLYEQYF.

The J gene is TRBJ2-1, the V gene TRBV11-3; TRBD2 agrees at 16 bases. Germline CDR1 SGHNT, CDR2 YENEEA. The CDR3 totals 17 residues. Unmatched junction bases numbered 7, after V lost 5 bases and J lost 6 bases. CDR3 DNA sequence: TGTGCCAGCAGCCCCCCGGGACTAGCGGGAGGGCGCAATGAGCAGTTCTTC. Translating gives CASSPPGLAGGRNEQFF. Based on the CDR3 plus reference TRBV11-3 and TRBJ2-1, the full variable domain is EAGVVQSPRYKIIEKKQPVAFWCNPISGHNTLYWYLQNLGQGPELLIRYENEEAVDDSQLPKDRFSAERLKGVDSTLKIQPAELGDSAVYLCASSPPGLAGGRNEQFFGPGTRLTVL.

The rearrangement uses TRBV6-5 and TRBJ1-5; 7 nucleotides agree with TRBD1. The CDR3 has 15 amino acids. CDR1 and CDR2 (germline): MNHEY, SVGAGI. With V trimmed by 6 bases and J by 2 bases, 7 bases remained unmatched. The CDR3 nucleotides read TGTGCCAGCAGCCCCGACAGGGCGGGCAATCAGCCCCAGCATTTT. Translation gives CASSPDRAGNQPQHF.

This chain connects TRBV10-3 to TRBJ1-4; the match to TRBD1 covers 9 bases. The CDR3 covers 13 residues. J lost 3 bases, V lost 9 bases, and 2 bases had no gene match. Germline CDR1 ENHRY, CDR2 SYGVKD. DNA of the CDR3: TGTGCCATACAGGGGGCGGCTAATGAAAAACTGTTTTTT. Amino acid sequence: CAIQGAANEKLFF.

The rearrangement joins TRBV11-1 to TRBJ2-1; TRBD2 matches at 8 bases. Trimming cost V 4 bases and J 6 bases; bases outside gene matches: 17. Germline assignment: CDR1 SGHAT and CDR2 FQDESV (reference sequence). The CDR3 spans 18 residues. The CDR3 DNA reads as TGTGCCAGCAGCTCCCCCCCGGGTAGCGGGATGGGTAGCAATGAGCAGTTCTTC. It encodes CASSSPPGSGMGSNEQFF.